The 6 T cell receptor beta chains listed next were all sequenced from one sample in a study of CD8 T cells in ankylosing spondylitis. TCRdb redid the calling of the 5' RACE reads with MiXCR, one entry per CDR3 protein. The table records a few hundred thousand distinct CDR3 sequences, 20% to 25% of them present only once. Sequenced material: blood, either unsorted or a sorted T cell fraction (not recorded which). These TCRs come from a male donor with ankylosing spondylitis or in good health (not recorded which).

The chain combines TRBV4-2 with TRBJ2-1; 10 bases fit TRBD2. Unmatched junction bases numbered 8, after V lost 0 bases and J lost 9 bases. The germline V gene has CDR1 LGHNA and CDR2 YNFKEQ. This CDR3 is 16 amino acids long. For the CDR3, the DNA is TGTGCCAGCAGCCAAGATATCGCTAGCGGGGGAGTTGAGCAGTTCTTC. It is translated as CASSQDIASGGVEQFF.

The table lists this clonotype with a few counts. V is TRBV2 and J is TRBJ2-7; TRBD1 agrees at 8 bases. The CDR3 sequence is 16 residues long. CDR1 is SNHLY and CDR2 is FYNNEI in the germline V gene. V lost 2 bases to trimming and J lost 3 bases; unmatched junction nucleotides: 9. This chain's CDR3 is CASSEPNRGENYEQYF. The CDR3 region has the DNA TGTGCCAGCAGTGAACCAAACAGGGGGGAGAACTACGAGCAGTACTTC.

The genes are TRBV10-3 and TRBJ2-7; 9 nucleotides match TRBD1. Germline CDR1 is ENHRY and CDR2 is SYGVKD. This CDR3 is 13 amino acids long. Trimming removed 6 bases from V and 4 bases from J; junction bases left unmatched: 4. The CDR3 DNA reads TGTGCCATCAGAGACAGGGGGGGGTACGAGCAGTACTTC. Translation gives CAIRDRGGYEQYF.

A few counts support this clonotype. This sequence joins TRBV10-2 and TRBJ2-4; 13 bases fit TRBD2. The trim removed 6 bases at V and 7 bases at J, leaving 24 bases unmatched. The CDR3 runs to 21 residues. Germline V lookup: CDR1 WSHSY, CDR2 SAAADI. CDR3: CASRTYGTSGDQVVWGNIQYF. The CDR3 DNA is TGCGCCAGCAGGACTTACGGGACTAGCGGGGACCAGGTCGTGTGGGGGAACATTCAGTACTTC.

V and J are TRBV29-1 and TRBJ2-7; either TRBD1 or TRBD2 may supply D (5 bases each). The CDR3 runs to 13 residues. With 6 bases removed from V and 4 bases from J, the gap between germline ends came to 16 bases. CDR1 is SQVTM, CDR2 ANQGSEA, per germline. In DNA, the CDR3 is TGCAGCGTGTGCCGGGACGAGGGATACGAGCAGTACTTC. Protein product: CSVCRDEGYEQYF.

This clonotype showed up just a few times. This chain joins TRBV6-5 and TRBJ2-7, with TRBD1 as a possible D gene (5 bases). There are 14 residues in the CDR3. V was clipped by 2 bases and J by 6 bases, with 14 bases between them. Germline assignment: CDR1 MNHEY and CDR2 SVGAGI. CDR3 nucleotide sequence: TGTGCCAGCAGTTACCAAGGTCAGGGAAGCGAGCAGTACTTC. This translates into CASSYQGQGSEQYF.